By proportion, the clone carrying this T cell receptor (beta chain) is medium-sized. Its cognate antigen is unknown. The V gene lost 4 bases and the J gene lost 1 base, with 11 bases spanning the gap. Looked up from germline, CDR1 is SGHRS and CDR2 is YFSETQ. The CDR3 runs 14 residues. Ahead of thyroid surgery, no patient had received treatment of any kind. TCRdb reprocessed the PCR reads using MiXCR. Among tens of thousands of clones listed, around 30% were seen once. This entry belongs to a study of metastatic and nonmetastatic thyroid tumors. General study findings and limits: Significantly greater TCR beta diversity was reportedly found in malignant thyroid tumors than in benign nodules (in blood and tumor).

This chain uses TRBV5-1 with TRBJ1-1; D remains unclear. The material sequenced was blood. The source of this sequence is a female donor with papillary thyroid cancer or a benign thyroid nodule (not recorded which). Some clones in this sample may be carry-over from other donors' samples. CDR3 amino acids: CASSLRSTNTEAFF. Written as DNA, the CDR3 is TGCGCCAGCAGCCTTCGAAGCACGAACACTGAAGCTTTCTTT.